This T cell receptor (beta chain) was documented in a study of T cell responses to AZD1222 COVID-19 vaccine. General study results and limits: Repertoires were obtained only post-peak T cell response. Clonal diversity was possibly underestimated, and the donors were mostly white British, with more females.

This CDR3 spans 15 amino acids. Germline lookup yields CDR1 LNHDA and CDR2 SQIVND (reference sequence). With V trimmed by 5 bases and J by 8 bases, 8 bases remained unmatched. The method was immunoSEQ multiplex PCR; TCRdb's version includes in-frame clones alone and lacks a portion of them. The table lists 95,000 to 100,000 clones, roughly nine tenths of them singletons. A remark on this clone: The target antigen is unknown.

This specimen consisted of peripheral blood, obtained on day 0 of AZD1222 vaccination. The TCR originated in an adult in good health. This chain links TRBV19 with TRBJ2-1; 11 bases align to TRBD2. The CDR3 spells CASSQLAGVTYEQFF. The CDR3, as DNA: TGTGCCAGTAGTCAACTAGCGGGAGTTACGTATGAGCAGTTCTTC.